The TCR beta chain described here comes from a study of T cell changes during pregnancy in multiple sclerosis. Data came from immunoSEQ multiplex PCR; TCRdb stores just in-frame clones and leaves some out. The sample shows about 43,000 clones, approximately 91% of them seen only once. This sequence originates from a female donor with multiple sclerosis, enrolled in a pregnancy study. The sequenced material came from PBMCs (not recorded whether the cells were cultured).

This CDR3 reads CASSLEGTQLAGGYPYEQYF. The CDR3 region has the DNA TGTGCCAGCAGCTTAGAGGGGACACAACTAGCGGGAGGGTACCCCTACGAGCAGTACTTC. The V gene is TRBV7-8, the J gene TRBJ2-7, with 13 nucleotides matching TRBD2. This CDR3 is 20 amino acids long. CDR1 SGHVS and CDR2 FQNEAQ come from the germline V gene. With 1 base clipped from V and 2 bases from J, the junction kept 14 bases outside the gene matches.